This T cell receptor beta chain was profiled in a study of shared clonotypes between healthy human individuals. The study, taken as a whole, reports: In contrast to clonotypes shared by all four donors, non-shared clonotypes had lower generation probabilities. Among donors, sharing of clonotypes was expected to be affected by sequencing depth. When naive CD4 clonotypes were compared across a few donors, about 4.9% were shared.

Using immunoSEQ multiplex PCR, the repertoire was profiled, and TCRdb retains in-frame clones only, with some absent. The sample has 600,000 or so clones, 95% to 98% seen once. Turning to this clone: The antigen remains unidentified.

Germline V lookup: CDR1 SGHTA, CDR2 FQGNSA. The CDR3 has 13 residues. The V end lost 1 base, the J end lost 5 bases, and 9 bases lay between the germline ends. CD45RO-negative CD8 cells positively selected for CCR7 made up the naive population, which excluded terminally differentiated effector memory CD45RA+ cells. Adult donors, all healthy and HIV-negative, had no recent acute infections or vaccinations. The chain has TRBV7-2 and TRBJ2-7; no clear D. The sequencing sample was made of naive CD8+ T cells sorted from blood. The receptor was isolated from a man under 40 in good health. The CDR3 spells CASSLGPLNEQYF. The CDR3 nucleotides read TGTGCCAGCAGCTTAGGCCCGCTGAACGAGCAGTACTTC.